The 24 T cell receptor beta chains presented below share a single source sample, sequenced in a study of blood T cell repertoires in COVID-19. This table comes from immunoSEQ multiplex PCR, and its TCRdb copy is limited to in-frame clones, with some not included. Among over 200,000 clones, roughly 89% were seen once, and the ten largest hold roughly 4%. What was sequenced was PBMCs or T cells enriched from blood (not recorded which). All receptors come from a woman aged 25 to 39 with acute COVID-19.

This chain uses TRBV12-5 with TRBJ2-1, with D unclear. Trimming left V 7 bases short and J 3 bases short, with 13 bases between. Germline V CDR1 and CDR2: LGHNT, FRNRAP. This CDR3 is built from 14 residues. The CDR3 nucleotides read TGTGCTAGTGCCCCAGGTGGGTACTACAATGAGCAGTTCTTC. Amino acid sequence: CASAPGGYYNEQFF.

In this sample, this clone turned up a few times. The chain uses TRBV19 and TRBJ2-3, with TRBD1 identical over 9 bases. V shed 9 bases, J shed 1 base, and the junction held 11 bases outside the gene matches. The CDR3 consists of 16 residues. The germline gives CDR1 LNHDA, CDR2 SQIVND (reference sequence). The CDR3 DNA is TGTGCCAGCAGGACAGGGGATCGGCCTGGCACAGATACGCAGTATTTT. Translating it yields CASRTGDRPGTDTQYF.

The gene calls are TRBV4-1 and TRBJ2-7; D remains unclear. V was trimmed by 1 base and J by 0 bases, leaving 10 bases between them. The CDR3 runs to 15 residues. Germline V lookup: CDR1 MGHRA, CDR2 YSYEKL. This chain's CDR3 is CASSQVAESSYEQYF. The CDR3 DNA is TGCGCCAGCAGCCAAGTGGCAGAAAGCTCCTACGAGCAGTACTTC.

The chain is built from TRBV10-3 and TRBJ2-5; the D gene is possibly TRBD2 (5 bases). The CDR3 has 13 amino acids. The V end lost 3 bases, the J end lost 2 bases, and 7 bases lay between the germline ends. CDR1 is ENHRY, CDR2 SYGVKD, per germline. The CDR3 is CAISEQRQETQYF. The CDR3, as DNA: TGTGCCATCAGTGAACAGCGGCAAGAGACCCAGTACTTC.

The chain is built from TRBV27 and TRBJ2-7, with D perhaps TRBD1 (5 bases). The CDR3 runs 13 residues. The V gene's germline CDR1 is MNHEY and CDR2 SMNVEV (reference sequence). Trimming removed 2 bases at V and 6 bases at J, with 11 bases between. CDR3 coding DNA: TGTGCCAGCAGTTTAAGTGTAGGGGCCGAGCAGTACTTC. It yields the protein CASSLSVGAEQYF.

The CDR3 is CSARTGGTEAFF. The CDR3 nucleotides read TGCAGCGCCCGGACTGGAGGGACCGAAGCTTTCTTT. This chain uses TRBV29-1 with TRBJ1-1; a possible D gene is TRBD1 (5 bases). Germline V gene sequence: CDR1 SQVTM, CDR2 ANQGSEA. V lost 7 bases and J 8 bases, leaving 17 bases between the germline ends. This CDR3 has 12 residues.

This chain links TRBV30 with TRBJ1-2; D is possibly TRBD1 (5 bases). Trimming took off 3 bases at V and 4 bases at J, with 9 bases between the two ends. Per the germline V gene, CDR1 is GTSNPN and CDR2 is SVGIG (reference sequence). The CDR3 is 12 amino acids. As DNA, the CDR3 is TGTGCCTGGAGCAGGGATGGCTATGGCTACACCTTC. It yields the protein CAWSRDGYGYTF.

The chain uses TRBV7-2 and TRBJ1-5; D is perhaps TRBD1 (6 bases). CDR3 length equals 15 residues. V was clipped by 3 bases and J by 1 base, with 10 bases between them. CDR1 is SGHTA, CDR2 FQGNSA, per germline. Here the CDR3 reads CASSLGDRSNQPQHF. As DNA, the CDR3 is TGTGCCAGCAGCTTGGGAGACAGGAGCAATCAGCCCCAGCATTTT.

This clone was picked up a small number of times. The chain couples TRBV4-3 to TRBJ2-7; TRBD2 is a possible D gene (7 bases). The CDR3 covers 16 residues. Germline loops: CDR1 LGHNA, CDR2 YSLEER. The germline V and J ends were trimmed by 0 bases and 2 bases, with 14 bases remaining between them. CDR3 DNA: TGCGCCAGCAGCCAAGATTTCGGGGGGCCGACCTACGAGCAGTACTTC. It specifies CASSQDFGGPTYEQYF.

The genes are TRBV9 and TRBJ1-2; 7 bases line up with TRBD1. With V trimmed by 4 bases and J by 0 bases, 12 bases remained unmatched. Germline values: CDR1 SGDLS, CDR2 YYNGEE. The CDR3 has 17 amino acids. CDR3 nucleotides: TGTGCCAGCAGCTTCGGGACAGCCGCCGAAGCTAACTATGGCTACACCTTC. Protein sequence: CASSFGTAAEANYGYTF.

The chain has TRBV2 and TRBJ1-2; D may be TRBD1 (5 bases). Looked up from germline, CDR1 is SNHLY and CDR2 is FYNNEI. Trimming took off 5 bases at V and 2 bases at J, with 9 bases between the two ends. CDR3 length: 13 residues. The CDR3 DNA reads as TGTGCCAGCAGTTACGCAGGGAACTATGGCTACACCTTC. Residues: CASSYAGNYGYTF.

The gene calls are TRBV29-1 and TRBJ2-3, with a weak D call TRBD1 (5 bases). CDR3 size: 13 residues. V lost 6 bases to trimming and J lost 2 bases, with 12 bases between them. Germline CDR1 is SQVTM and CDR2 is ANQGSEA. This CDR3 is CSVRQFYTDTQYF. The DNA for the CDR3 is TGCAGCGTCAGACAGTTCTACACAGATACGCAGTATTTT.

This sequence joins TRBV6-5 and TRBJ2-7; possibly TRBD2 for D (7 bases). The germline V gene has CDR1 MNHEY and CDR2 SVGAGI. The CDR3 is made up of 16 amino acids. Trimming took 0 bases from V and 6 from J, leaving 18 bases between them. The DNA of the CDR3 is TGTGCCAGCAGTTACTCAAGTGGGGGGGGCACGGGCGAGCAGTACTTC. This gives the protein CASSYSSGGGTGEQYF.

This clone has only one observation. DNA for the CDR3: TGTGCCAGCAGCGCAGCCGGGACAGGGAAAGAGACCCAGTACTTC. This encodes CASSAAGTGKETQYF. J is TRBJ2-5 and V is TRBV11-2; TRBD1 matches at 9 bases. After removal of 5 bases from V and 3 bases from J, the junction contained 7 bases not matched to a gene. CDR1 and CDR2 from the germline V gene are SGHAT and FQNNGV. The CDR3 length is 15 residues. The full variable domain, rest sourced from reference TRBV11-2 and TRBJ2-5, is EAGVAQSPRYKIIEKRQSVAFWCNPISGHATLYWYQQILGQGPKLLIQFQNNGVVDDSQLPKDRFSAERLKGVDSTLKIQPAKLEDSAVYLCASSAAGTGKETQYFGPGTRLLVL.

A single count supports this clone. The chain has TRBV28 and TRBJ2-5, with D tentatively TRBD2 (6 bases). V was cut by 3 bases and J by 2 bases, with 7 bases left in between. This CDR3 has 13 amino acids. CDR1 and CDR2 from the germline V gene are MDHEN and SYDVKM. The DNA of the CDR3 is TGTGCCAGCAGTTTTCTAGCGCAAGAGACCCAGTACTTC. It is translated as CASSFLAQETQYF.

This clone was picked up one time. DNA of the CDR3: TGTGCCAGCAGCCGGTGGACTAGCCGAATTTTGGAGACCCAGTACTTC. It is translated as CASSRWTSRILETQYF. The V call is TRBV5-4, the J call TRBJ2-5; TRBD2 matches at 8 bases. Germline assignment: CDR1 SGHNT and CDR2 YYREEE (reference sequence). With 4 bases clipped from V and 5 bases from J, the junction kept 13 bases outside the gene matches. The CDR3 totals 16 residues.

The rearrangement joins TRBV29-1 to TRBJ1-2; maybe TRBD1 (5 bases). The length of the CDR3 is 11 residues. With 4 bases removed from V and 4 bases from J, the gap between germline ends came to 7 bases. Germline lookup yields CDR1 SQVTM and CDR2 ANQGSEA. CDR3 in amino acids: CSVVDSYGYTF. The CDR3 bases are TGCAGCGTTGTCGACAGCTATGGCTACACCTTC.

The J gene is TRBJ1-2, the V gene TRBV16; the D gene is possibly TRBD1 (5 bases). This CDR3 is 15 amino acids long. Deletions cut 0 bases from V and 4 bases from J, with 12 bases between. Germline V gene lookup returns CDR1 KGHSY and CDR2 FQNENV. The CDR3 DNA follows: TGTGCCAGCAGCCAATCAAGGGAGGGGAGCTATGGCTACACCTTC. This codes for CASSQSREGSYGYTF.

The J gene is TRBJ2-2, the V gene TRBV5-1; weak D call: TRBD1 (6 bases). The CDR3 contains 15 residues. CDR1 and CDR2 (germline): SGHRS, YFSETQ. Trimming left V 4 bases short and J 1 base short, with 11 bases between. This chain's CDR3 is CASSIIQGNTGELFF. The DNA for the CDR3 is TGCGCCAGCAGCATAATACAGGGGAACACCGGGGAGCTGTTTTTT.

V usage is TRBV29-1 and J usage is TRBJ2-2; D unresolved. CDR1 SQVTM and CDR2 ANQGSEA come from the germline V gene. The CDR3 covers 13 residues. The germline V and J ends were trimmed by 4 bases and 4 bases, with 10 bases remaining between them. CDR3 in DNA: TGCAGCGTTGGGTCAGGCAGCACCGGGGAGCTGTTTTTT. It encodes CSVGSGSTGELFF.

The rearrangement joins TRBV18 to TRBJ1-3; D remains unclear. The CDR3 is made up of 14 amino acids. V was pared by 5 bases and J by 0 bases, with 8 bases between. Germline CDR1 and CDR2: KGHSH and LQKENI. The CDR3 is CASSSRDSGNTIYF. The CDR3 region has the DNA TGTGCCAGCTCATCCCGGGACTCTGGAAACACCATATATTTT. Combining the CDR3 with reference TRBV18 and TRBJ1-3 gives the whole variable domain NAGVMQNPRHLVRRRGQEARLRCSPMKGHSHVYWYRQLPEEGLKFMVYLQKENIIDESGMPKERFSAEFPKEGPSILRIQQVVRGDSAAYFCASSSRDSGNTIYFGEGSWLTVV.

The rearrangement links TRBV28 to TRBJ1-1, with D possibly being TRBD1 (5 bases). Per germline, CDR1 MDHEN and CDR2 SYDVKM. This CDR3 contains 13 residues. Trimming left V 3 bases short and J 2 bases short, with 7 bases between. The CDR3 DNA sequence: TGTGCCAGCAGTTTCAGGGCCAACACTGAAGCTTTCTTT. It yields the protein CASSFRANTEAFF.

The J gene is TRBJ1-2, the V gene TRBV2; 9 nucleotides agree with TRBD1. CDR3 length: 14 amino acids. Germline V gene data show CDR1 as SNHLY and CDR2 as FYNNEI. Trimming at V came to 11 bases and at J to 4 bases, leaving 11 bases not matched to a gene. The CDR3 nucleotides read TGTGCCGGACGGGACAGGGATTTTTCCTATGGCTACACCTTC. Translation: CAGRDRDFSYGYTF. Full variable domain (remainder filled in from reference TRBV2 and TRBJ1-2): EPEVTQTPSHQVTQMGQEVILRCVPISNHLYFYWYRQILGQKVEFLVSFYNNEISEKSEIFDDQFSVERPDGSNFTLKIRSTKLEDSAMYFCAGRDRDFSYGYTFGSGTRLTVV.

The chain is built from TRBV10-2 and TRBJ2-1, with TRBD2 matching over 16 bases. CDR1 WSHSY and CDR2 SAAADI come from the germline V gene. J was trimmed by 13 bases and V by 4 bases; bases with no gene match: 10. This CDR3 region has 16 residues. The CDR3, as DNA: TGCGCCAGCAGTGGCGGGACTAGCGGGGGGGCAGGGGCACAGTTCTTC. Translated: CASSGGTSGGAGAQFF.